The 7 T cell receptor beta chains in this list originate from one sample, sequenced in a study of identical twins. TCRdb passed the 5' RACE reads through MiXCR, listing each CDR3 protein once. The table lists under 300,000 distinct CDR3 sequences, around 8.3% of them singletons. These data were also reused for a study on yellow fever vaccine responses in identical twins.

The sequenced material came from CD8+ T cells sorted from blood. These receptors all come from a woman aged 18 to 35 in good health.

This chain uses TRBV20-1 with TRBJ2-1; 7 bases map to TRBD1. The germline gives CDR1 DFQATT, CDR2 SNEGSKA (reference sequence). V lost 1 base and J lost 2; bases outside the gene matches: 2. The CDR3 loop spans 14 amino acids. CDR3 nucleotide sequence: TGCAGTGCTAGAGTGAGGGGGCCCTACAATGAGCAGTTCTTC. Protein: CSARVRGPYNEQFF.

CDR3 sequence: CASILGQGFSTEAFF. In nucleotides, the CDR3 is TGTGCCAGCATACTGGGACAGGGTTTTAGCACTGAAGCTTTCTTT. The V gene is TRBV6-1, the J gene TRBJ1-1; TRBD1 agrees at 9 bases. The ends lost 7 bases at V and 4 bases at J; junction bases unmatched: 10. CDR3 size: 15 residues. The germline V gene encodes CDR1 MNHNS and CDR2 SASEGT.

At least ten counts were recorded for this clonotype. The chain joins TRBV12-3 or TRBV12-4 to TRBJ2-5, with TRBD2 matching over 8 bases. V was pared by 5 bases and J by 5 bases, with 10 bases of the junction left unmatched. CDR3 size: 15 residues. The CDR3, as DNA: TGTGCCAGCAGTGCCCAGGCGGGGGGTTTCGAGACCCAGTACTTC. Residues: CASSAQAGGFETQYF.

This clonotype has a count of ten or more. The chain combines TRBV27 with TRBJ2-3; 7 bases fit TRBD1. CDR1 is MNHEY, CDR2 SMNVEV, per germline (reference sequence). V was clipped by 5 bases and J by 6 bases; unmatched bases: 5. The CDR3 runs to 13 residues. The CDR3 region has the DNA TGTGCCAGCAGTCCTACAGGGGTGGATACGCAGTATTTT. Its translation is CASSPTGVDTQYF.

This clonotype was counted only a few times. V gene TRBV21-1 combines with J gene TRBJ2-7; no DNA check was done on the table's D call, TRBD2. TRBV21-1 is annotated as a pseudogene. CDR3 length: 15 residues. The CDR3 DNA is TGTGCCAGCAGATCCCAAAAGCGGGAGAGATACGAGCAGTACTTC. Translated: CASRSQKRERYEQYF.

This clonotype was detected only a few times. Written as DNA, the CDR3 is TGTGCCAGCAGCGTAGGAGGGGTCAATGAGCAGTTCTTC. As protein: CASSVGGVNEQFF. The J gene is TRBJ2-1, the V gene TRBV9; D tentatively reads TRBD1 or TRBD2 (5 bases each). V gave up 0 bases and J gave up 6 bases, with 7 bases separating them. The CDR3 contains 13 residues. Germline CDR1 and CDR2: SGDLS and YYNGEE.

This clonotype occurred many times. The CDR3 sequence: CASSQEIGLAGGNEQFF. The CDR3, as DNA: TGTGCCAGCAGCCAAGAGATCGGACTAGCGGGAGGTAATGAGCAGTTCTTC. The gene calls are TRBV14 and TRBJ2-1; 14 bases agree with TRBD2. The germline V gene has CDR1 SGHDN and CDR2 FVKESK. The CDR3 sequence is 17 residues long. V shed 0 bases and J 7 bases; nucleotides not matched to a gene: 5.